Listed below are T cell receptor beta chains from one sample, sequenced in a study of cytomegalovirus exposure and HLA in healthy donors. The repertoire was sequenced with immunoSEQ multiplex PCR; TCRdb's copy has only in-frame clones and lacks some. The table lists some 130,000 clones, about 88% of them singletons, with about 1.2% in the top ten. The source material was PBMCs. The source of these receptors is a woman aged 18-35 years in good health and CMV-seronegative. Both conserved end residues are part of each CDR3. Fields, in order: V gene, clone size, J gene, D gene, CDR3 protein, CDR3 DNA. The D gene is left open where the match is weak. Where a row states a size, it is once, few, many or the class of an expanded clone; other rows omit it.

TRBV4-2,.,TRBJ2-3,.,CASSPPRGSSTDTQYF,TGTGCCAGCAGCCCTCCGCGGGGCTCTAGCACAGATACGCAGTATTTT
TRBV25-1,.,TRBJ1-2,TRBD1,CASGSTGGSGYTF,TGTGCCAGCGGGAGCACAGGGGGATCGGGCTACACCTTC
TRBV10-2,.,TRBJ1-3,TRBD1,CASRDGTDTGNTIYF,TGCGCCAGCAGGGACGGGACAGACACTGGAAACACCATATATTTT
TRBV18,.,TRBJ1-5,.,CASSPRYSNQPQHF,TGTGCCAGCTCACCGAGGTATAGCAATCAGCCCCAGCATTTT
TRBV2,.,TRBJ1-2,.,CASKVDGAYGYTF,TGTGCCAGCAAGGTCGACGGAGCTTATGGCTACACCTTC
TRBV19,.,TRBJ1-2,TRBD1,CASSSKVDRGYGYTF,TGTGCCAGTAGCAGCAAGGTAGACAGGGGCTATGGCTACACCTTC
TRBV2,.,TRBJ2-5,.,CASTSTGQETQYF,TGTGCCAGCACCTCAACAGGGCAAGAGACCCAGTACTTC
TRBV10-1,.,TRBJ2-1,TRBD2,CASHSGGTGEQFF,TGCGCCAGCCATAGCGGGGGGACTGGTGAGCAGTTCTTC
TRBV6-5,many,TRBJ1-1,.,CASSSGADADTEAFF,TGTGCCAGCAGTTCTGGGGCAGATGCAGACACTGAAGCTTTCTTT
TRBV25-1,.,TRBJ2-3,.,CASNKGTDTQYF,TGTGCCAGCAATAAGGGGACAGATACGCAGTATTTT
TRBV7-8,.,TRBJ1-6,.,CASRFPGGNSPLHF,TGTGCCAGCAGGTTCCCGGGGGGGAATTCACCCCTCCACTTT
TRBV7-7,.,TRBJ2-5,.,CASSLGTLGGVETQYF,TGTGCTAGCAGCTTAGGGACGTTAGGGGGGGTTGAGACCCAGTACTTC
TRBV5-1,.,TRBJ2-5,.,CASSGRGGETQYF,TGCGCCAGCAGCGGGAGAGGGGGAGAGACCCAGTACTTC
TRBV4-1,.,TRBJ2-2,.,CASSQVSGVEAGELFF,TGCGCCAGCAGCCAAGTATCCGGGGTTGAGGCCGGGGAGCTGTTTTTT
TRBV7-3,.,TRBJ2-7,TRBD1,CASSLQGSGEQYF,TGTGCCAGCAGCCTACAGGGGTCGGGGGAGCAGTACTTC
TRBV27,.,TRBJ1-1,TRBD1,CASSPFLKATGGMDTEAFF,TGTGCCAGCAGCCCCTTTTTAAAGGCCACAGGGGGCATGGACACTGAAGCTTTCTTT
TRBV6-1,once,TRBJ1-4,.,CASMGPRVTNEKLFF,TGTGCCAGCATGGGGCCTCGAGTTACTAATGAAAAACTGTTTTTT
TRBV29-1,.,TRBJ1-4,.,CSVEGGANEKLFF,TGCAGCGTTGAAGGCGGTGCGAATGAAAAACTGTTTTTT
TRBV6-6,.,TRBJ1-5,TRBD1,CASSNDRGYLQPQHF,TGTGCCAGCAGTAACGACAGGGGGTATCTTCAGCCCCAGCATTTT
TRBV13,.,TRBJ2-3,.,CASSRLQRNTDTQYF,TGTGCCAGCAGCCGGTTACAGCGGAACACAGATACGCAGTATTTT
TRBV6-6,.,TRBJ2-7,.,CASSYSDPGLYEQYF,TGTGCCAGCAGTTACTCGGATCCAGGGCTCTACGAGCAGTACTTC
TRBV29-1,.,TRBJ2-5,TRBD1,CSVGGDRQETQYF,TGCAGCGTGGGCGGGGACAGGCAAGAGACCCAGTACTTC
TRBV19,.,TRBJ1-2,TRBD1,CASSGTGGHNYGYTF,TGTGCCAGTAGTGGGACAGGGGGCCACAACTATGGCTACACCTTC
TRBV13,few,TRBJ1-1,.,CASSLYRVNTEAFF,TGTGCCAGCAGCTTATACCGGGTTAACACTGAAGCTTTCTTT
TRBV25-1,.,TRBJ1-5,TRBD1,CASSTRQGSQPQHF,TGTGCCAGCAGTACACGACAGGGGAGTCAGCCCCAGCATTTT
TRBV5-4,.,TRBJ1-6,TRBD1,CASSLLGQVNSPLHF,TGTGCCAGCAGCTTGCTGGGACAGGTGAATTCACCCCTCCACTTT
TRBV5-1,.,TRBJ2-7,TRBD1,CASSLGPGTGLSEQYF,TGCGCCAGCAGCTTGGGTCCCGGGACAGGTCTCAGCGAGCAGTACTTC
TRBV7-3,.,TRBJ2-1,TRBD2,CASSSHEGRAEQFF,TGTGCCAGCAGCTCCCATGAGGGGAGGGCTGAGCAGTTCTTC
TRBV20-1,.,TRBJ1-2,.,CSANQYSGYTF,TGCAGTGCCAACCAGTACAGTGGCTACACCTTC
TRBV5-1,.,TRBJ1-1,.,CASSLEGRGTEAFF,TGCGCCAGCAGCTTGGAGGGGCGGGGCACTGAAGCTTTCTTT
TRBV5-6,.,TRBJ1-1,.,CASSPRSRLNTEAFF,TGTGCCAGCAGCCCTAGGTCACGGTTGAACACTGAAGCTTTCTTT
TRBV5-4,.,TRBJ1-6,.,CASNPGEYNSPLHF,TGTGCCAGCAACCCAGGGGAGTATAATTCACCCCTCCACTTT
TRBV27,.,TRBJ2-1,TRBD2,CASSLPGGWSEQFF,TGTGCCAGCAGTTTACCCGGGGGGTGGAGTGAGCAGTTCTTC
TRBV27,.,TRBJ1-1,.,CASSLSGLTEAFF,TGTGCCAGCAGTTTGTCAGGGTTGACTGAAGCTTTCTTT
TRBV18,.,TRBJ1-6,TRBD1,CASSPGQNNSPLHF,TGTGCCAGCTCACCGGGACAGAATAATTCACCCCTCCACTTT
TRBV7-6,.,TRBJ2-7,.,CASSPLGRDSSWEQYF,TGTGCCAGCAGTCCCTTAGGTCGGGACTCCTCTTGGGAGCAGTACTTC
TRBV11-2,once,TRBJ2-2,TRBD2,CASSLGLAGGLGELFF,TGTGCCAGCAGCTTGGGACTAGCGGGGGGGCTCGGGGAGCTGTTTTTT
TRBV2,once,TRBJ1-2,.,CASSEAGREGGYTF,TGTGCCAGCAGTGAAGCGGGCAGGGAGGGTGGCTACACCTTC
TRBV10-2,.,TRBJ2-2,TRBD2,CASTGLAGPLTGELFF,TGCGCCAGCACCGGACTAGCGGGGCCTCTCACCGGGGAGCTGTTTTTT
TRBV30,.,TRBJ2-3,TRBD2,CAWNRSGLAGGRSTDTQYF,TGTGCCTGGAACAGGTCGGGACTAGCGGGGGGGCGGAGCACAGATACGCAGTATTTT
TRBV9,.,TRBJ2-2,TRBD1,CASSVGDRGFAGELFF,TGTGCCAGCAGCGTAGGGGACAGGGGATTCGCCGGGGAGCTGTTTTTT
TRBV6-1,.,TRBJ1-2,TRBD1,CASSTGGASYGYTF,TGTGCCAGCAGCACAGGGGGCGCTTCCTATGGCTACACCTTC
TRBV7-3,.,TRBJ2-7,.,CASSSDSHGYEQYF,TGTGCCAGCAGCTCCGACAGCCATGGGTACGAGCAGTACTTC
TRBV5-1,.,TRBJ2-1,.,CASRKLGGPHNEQFF,TGCGCCAGCCGAAAACTGGGAGGTCCACACAATGAGCAGTTCTTC
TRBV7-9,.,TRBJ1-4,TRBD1,CASSPYRGVSEKLFF,TGTGCCAGCAGCCCATACAGGGGAGTAAGCGAAAAACTGTTTTTT
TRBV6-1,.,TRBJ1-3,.,CASTTGLSGNTIYF,TGTGCCAGCACCACCGGACTCTCTGGAAACACCATATATTTT
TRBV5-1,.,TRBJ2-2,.,CASSLRKENGELFF,TGCGCCAGCAGCTTGCGAAAGGAGAACGGGGAGCTGTTTTTT
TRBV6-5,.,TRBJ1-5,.,CASSSPYQPQHF,TGTGCCAGCAGTTCCCCATATCAGCCCCAGCATTTT
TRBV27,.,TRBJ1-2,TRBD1,CASSLRGTGVDYGYTF,TGTGCCAGCAGTTTAAGGGGGACAGGCGTCGACTATGGCTACACCTTC
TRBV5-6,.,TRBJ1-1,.,CASSLGAGMNTEAFF,TGTGCCAGCAGCTTGGGTGCCGGGATGAACACTGAAGCTTTCTTT
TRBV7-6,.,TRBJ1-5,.,CASSLGLSNQPQHF,TGTGCCAGCAGCTTAGGGCTGAGCAATCAGCCCCAGCATTTT
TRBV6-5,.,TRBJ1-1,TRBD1,CASSSDRGRTEAFF,TGTGCCAGCAGCAGTGACAGGGGGCGTACTGAAGCTTTCTTT
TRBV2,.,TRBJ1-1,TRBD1,CASSLRGPTWTEAFF,TGTGCCAGCAGCCTCAGGGGGCCCACATGGACTGAAGCTTTCTTT